The present T cell receptor beta chain was sequenced within a study of regulatory T cells in long-lasting Graves disease. Overall study results and limits: Sample size was small, which may have lowered accuracy. Graves' patients with persistent disease showed TCR diversity lower than patients newly diagnosed.

This clonotype was counted at least ten times. The antigen remains unidentified. CDR3-region Arm-PCR and iRepertoire HTBI primers produced the TCR beta libraries. MiXCR was run by TCRdb on the multiplex PCR reads, yielding one entry per CDR3 protein. The sample lists 200,000 to 250,000 distinct CDR3 sequences, roughly 19% occurring once. The V gene end was trimmed by 7 bases and the J gene end by 5 bases; junction bases not matched to a gene: 8. Per germline, CDR1 SNHLY and CDR2 FYNNEI. This CDR3 has 15 amino acids. The sample's time point: newly diagnosed GD, antithyroid drugs for less than 3 months. PBMCs provided the RNA from which the TCR library was made. Diagnosing Graves' disease relied on the American Thyroid Association guidelines. The sample also formed part of further work on T cells in Graves' hyperthyroidism and ophthalmopathy. That paper notes: Newly diagnosed hyperthyroidism, duration under 2 months, in patients aged 18 to 65.

This specimen consisted of peripheral blood mononuclear cells (PBMCs), obtained at new diagnosis, from a patient treated with antithyroid drugs. This receptor was obtained from a woman aged 25 to 39 with Graves disease. J is TRBJ1-4 and V is TRBV2; 9 bases fit TRBD1. CDR3: CASKGQGGWNEKLFF. DNA for the CDR3: TGTGCCAGCAAGGGACAGGGAGGATGGAATGAAAAACTGTTTTTT.